This paragraph covers one TCR beta chain sequence. What it recognizes is unknown. Isolated RNA was reverse transcribed into cDNA used as the sequencing template. The table came from immunoSEQ multiplex PCR; TCRdb's copy has only in-frame clones and leaves some out. The top ten clones hold roughly 12% of a sample with 190,000 or so clones, about 60% of them seen once. CDR1 and CDR2 (germline): PRHDT, FYEKMQ (reference sequence). There are 12 residues in the CDR3. V lost 5 bases, J lost 5 bases, and 3 bases stayed unmatched. This entry is derived from a study of CD8+ T cells in alopecia areata. Sample treatment: oral pan-JAK inhibitor, 5-10 mg twice daily. Study-wide findings and caveats: Shared TCR sequences were less clear between patients than in mice, possibly partly from HLA diversity.

The receptor was derived from a human donor with alopecia areata. The chain combines TRBV13 with TRBJ2-7; 7 nucleotides agree with TRBD2. The sample was CD8+ T cells sorted from blood, taken at week 24, from a patient treated with tofacitinib. Here the CDR3 reads CASSPAGDEQYF. CDR3 nucleotide sequence: TGTGCCAGCAGCCCCGCGGGGGACGAGCAGTACTTC.